The rows below give T cell receptor beta chains drawn from one sample of a study of T-cell reconstitution after alpha-beta-depleted transplantation in children. TCRdb re-called the PCR reads with MiXCR, one entry per CDR3 protein. Of about 250,000 distinct CDR3 sequences in the sample, 24% are singletons; the top ten hold around 4.8%. The specimen comprised PBMCs, mostly from graft donor cells, sampled 360 days after TCRalphabeta/CD19-depleted stem cell transplant. These receptors all come from a female patient aged 2-9 years who had a stem cell transplant for congenital amegakaryocytic thrombocytopenia, so the T cells may come from the graft donor. Both conserved end residues are part of each CDR3. The D gene is left open where the match is weak. Size tells how often a clone was seen (once, few, many) or the class of an expanded clone, and some rows leave it out.

D,V,J,size,DNA,CDR3
-,TRBV10-1,TRBJ2-3,-,TGCGCCAGCAGTGAGTGGGGGGCCCAGGGGCTAGGCGCAGATACGCAGTATTTT,CASSEWGAQGLGADTQYF
-,TRBV12-3/TRBV12-4,TRBJ2-7,many,TGTGCCAGCAGTTTAGGTCAGTACGAGCAGTACTTC,CASSLGQYEQYF
TRBD1,TRBV7-9,TRBJ1-2,-,TGTGCCAGCAGCAAATTCCGGACAGGAATTAACTATGGCTACACCTTC,CASSKFRTGINYGYTF
-,TRBV11-1,TRBJ1-1,-,TGTGCCAGCAGCCGGTTAAGGGTAGACACTGAAGCTTTCTTT,CASSRLRVDTEAFF
TRBD1,TRBV10-3,TRBJ2-7,-,TGTGCCATCAGTGAGTCCGAAACCGGGACAGGGGCCTACGAGCAGTACTTC,CAISESETGTGAYEQYF
-,TRBV12-3/TRBV12-4,TRBJ2-2,few,-,CASSTSGGSFGELFF
-,TRBV4-1,TRBJ1-4,few,TGCGCCAGCAGCCACCCCCTCCAAATAGTGGGAAGGCTGTTTTTT,CASSHPLQIVGRLFF
-,TRBV6-2/TRBV6-3,TRBJ1-1,-,TGTGCCAGTGCCAAGCCCATGAACACTGAAGCTTTCTTT,CASAKPMNTEAFF
TRBD1,TRBV6-1,TRBJ1-3,-,TGTGCCAGCAGCGCGGGACAGTCGGAACCCCATTCTGGAAACACCATATATTTT,CASSAGQSEPHSGNTIYF
TRBD1,TRBV6-2/TRBV6-3,TRBJ1-1,few,TGTGCCAGCAACACAGGGGGCGCATCGAACACTGAAGCTTTCTTT,CASNTGGASNTEAFF
-,TRBV12-3/TRBV12-4,TRBJ2-2,few,TGTGCCAGCAGTAAGAGACTAGCCGGGGAGCTGTTTTTT,CASSKRLAGELFF
-,TRBV4-2,TRBJ2-5,-,TGTGCCAGCAGCCAAGAGCTTCGACTAGAGGGGGAAGAGACCCAGTACTTC,CASSQELRLEGEETQYF
-,TRBV3-1,TRBJ1-2,-,TGTGCCAGCAGCCAAGAGCGTAGGGCCAAAGGGGAAGGCTACACCTTC,CASSQERRAKGEGYTF
-,TRBV4-1,TRBJ2-5,many,TGCGCCAGCAGCCGTACAAGGGTCGGAGAGACCCAGTACTTC,CASSRTRVGETQYF
-,TRBV4-1,TRBJ2-5,-,TGCGCCAGCAGCCAACAGATCGGGACATCCCAAGAGACCCAGTACTTC,CASSQQIGTSQETQYF
-,TRBV29-1,TRBJ2-5,few,TGCAGCGTCCCGGTCGCGGGCCTCCGGACCCAGTACTTC,CSVPVAGLRTQYF
TRBD1,TRBV28,TRBJ2-3,-,TGTGCCAGCAGCCTCAGGACAGGCTTTTCAGATACGCAGTATTTT,CASSLRTGFSDTQYF